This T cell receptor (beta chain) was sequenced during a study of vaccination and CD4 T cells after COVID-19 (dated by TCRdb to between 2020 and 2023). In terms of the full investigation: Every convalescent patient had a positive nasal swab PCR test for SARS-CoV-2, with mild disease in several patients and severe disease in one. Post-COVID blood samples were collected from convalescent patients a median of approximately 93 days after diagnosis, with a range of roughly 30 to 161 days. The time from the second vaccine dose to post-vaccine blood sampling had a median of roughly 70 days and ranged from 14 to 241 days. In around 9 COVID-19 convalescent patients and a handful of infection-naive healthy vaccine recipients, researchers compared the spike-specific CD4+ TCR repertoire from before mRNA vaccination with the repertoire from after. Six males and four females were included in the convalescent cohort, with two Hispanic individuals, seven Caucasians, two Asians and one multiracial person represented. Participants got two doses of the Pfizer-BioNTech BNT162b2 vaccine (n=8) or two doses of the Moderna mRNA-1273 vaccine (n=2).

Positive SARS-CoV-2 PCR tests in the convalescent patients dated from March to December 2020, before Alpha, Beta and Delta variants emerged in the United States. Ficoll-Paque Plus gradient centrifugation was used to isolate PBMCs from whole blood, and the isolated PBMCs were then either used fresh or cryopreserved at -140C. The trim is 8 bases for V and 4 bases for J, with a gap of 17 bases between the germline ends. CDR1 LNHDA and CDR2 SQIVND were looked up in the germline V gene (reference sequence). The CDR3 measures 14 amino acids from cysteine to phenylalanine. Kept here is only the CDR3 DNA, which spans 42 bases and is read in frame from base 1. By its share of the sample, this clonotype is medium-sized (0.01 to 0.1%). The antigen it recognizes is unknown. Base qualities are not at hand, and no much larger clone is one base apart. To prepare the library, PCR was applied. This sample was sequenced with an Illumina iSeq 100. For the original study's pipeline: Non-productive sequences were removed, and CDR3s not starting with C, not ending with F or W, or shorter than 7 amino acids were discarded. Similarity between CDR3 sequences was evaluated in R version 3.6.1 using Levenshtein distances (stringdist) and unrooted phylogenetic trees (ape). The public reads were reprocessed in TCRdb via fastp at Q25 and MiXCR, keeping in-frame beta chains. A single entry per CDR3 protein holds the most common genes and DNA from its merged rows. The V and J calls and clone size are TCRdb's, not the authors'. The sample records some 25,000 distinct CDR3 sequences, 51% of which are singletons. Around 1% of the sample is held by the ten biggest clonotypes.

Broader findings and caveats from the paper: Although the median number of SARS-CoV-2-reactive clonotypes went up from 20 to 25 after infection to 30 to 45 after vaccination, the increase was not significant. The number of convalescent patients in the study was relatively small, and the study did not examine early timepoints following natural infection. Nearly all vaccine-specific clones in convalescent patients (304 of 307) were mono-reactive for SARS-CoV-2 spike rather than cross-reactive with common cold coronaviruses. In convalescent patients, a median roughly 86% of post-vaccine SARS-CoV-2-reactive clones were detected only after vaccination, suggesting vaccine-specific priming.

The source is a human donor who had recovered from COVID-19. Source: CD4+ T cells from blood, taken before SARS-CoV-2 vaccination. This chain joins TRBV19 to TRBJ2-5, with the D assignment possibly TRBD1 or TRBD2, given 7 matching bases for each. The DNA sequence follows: TGTGCCAGTCGCCGACAGGGAGGGGGAGAGACCCAGTACTTC. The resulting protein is CASRRQGGGETQYF.